Presented here are 8 T cell receptor beta chains from one specimen sequenced in a study of blood T cell repertoires in COVID-19 (TCRdb year 2020). Library method: the immunoSEQ multiplex PCR assay. Here the immuneACCESS table is served through TCRdb, limited to in-frame sequences with V and J called. Missing clones are a known gap in these copies; in checked studies unresolved V genes cover under half, and the rest lacks a known reason. This sample comprises over 100,000 clones, approximately 90% of them detected only once. Clones ranked in the top ten supply around 4.2% of the sample. Sequences were obtained from peripheral blood. The receptor set was obtained from a man between 60 and 75 years old with COVID-19, enrolled during active disease.

A word on this clone: The junction departs from the called germline gene at one end, perhaps through a read error. V usage is TRBV19 and J usage is TRBJ1-1; D may be TRBD1 (6 bases). This CDR3 has 14 residues. Per germline, CDR1 LNHDA and CDR2 SQIVND (reference sequence). The DNA of the CDR3 is TGTGCCAGCAGTATAGGGTCAGGGGTCACTGAAGCTTTCTTT. It is translated as CASSIGSGVTEAFF. The full variable domain, with the rest looked up from reference TRBV19 and TRBJ1-1, is DGGITQSPKYLFRKEGQNVTLSCEQNLNHDAMYWYRQDPGQGLRLIYYSQIVNDFQKGDIAEGYSVSREKKESFPLTVTSAQKNPTAFYLCASSIGSGVTEAFFGQGTRLTVV.

The chain couples TRBV6-5 to TRBJ1-1, with D possibly TRBD1 on 6 matching bases. V gave up 6 bases and J gave up 10 bases, with 15 bases separating them. The germline V gene has CDR1 MNHEY and CDR2 SVGAGI. This CDR3 has 12 amino acids. The CDR3 coding sequence is TGTGCCAGCAGCCCCGGGACAATGGGAGCTTTCTTT. It codes for CASSPGTMGAFF.

The J gene is TRBJ2-4, the V gene TRBV3-1 (or the pseudogene TRBV3-2); maybe TRBD2 (6 bases). The CDR3 runs 13 residues. The V end was cut by 2 bases, the J end by 6 bases, with 8 bases between. CDR1 and CDR2 from the germline V gene are LGHDT and YNNKEL (reference sequence). The CDR3 DNA reads TGTGCCAGCAGCCAACCGGGACTAAACATTCAGTACTTC. As protein: CASSQPGLNIQYF.

The rearrangement joins TRBV18 to TRBJ1-5; 11 bases line up with TRBD1. Germline V gene data show CDR1 as KGHSH and CDR2 as LQKENI. The CDR3 sequence is 17 residues long. V dropped 3 bases and J dropped 5; count of bases not matched to a gene: 9. CDR3 bases: TGTGCCAGCTCACCCGCCTCGGGGACAGGGGGGTATCAGCCCCAGCATTTT. Protein: CASSPASGTGGYQPQHF. The full variable domain, with the rest looked up from reference TRBV18 and TRBJ1-5, is NAGVMQNPRHLVRRRGQEARLRCSPMKGHSHVYWYRQLPEEGLKFMVYLQKENIIDESGMPKERFSAEFPKEGPSILRIQQVVRGDSAAYFCASSPASGTGGYQPQHFGDGTRLSIL.

The CDR3, as DNA: TGTGCCATCAGGGTCCAGGGTGATTCACCCCTCCACTTT. Residues: CAIRVQGDSPLHF. The chain carries TRBV10-3 and TRBJ1-6; D perhaps matches TRBD1 (5 bases). V lost 6 bases, J lost 8 bases, and 11 bases lay in between. From germline, CDR1 is ENHRY and CDR2 SYGVKD. This CDR3 spans 13 amino acids.

This chain uses TRBV5-1 with TRBJ2-1; 8 bases map to TRBD2. V shed 0 bases, J shed 2 bases, and the junction held 1 base outside the gene matches. Germline V gene lookup returns CDR1 SGHRS and CDR2 YFSETQ. The length of the CDR3 is 15 residues. CDR3 in DNA: TGCGCCAGCAGCTTGGCGGGGGGGACCTACAATGAGCAGTTCTTC. Its translation is CASSLAGGTYNEQFF.

This clone has only a few counts. The chain has TRBV5-6 and TRBJ1-5; a weak D match, TRBD1 (5 bases). Germline V gene lookup returns CDR1 SGHDT and CDR2 YYEEEE. V lost 1 base and J lost 2, with 19 bases in between. The CDR3 covers 18 residues. CDR3 residues: CASSLRFRDSAGNQPQHF. The CDR3, as DNA: TGTGCCAGCAGCTTGAGGTTCAGGGACTCCGCAGGCAATCAGCCCCAGCATTTT.

The V gene is TRBV9, the J gene TRBJ2-3, with 8 nucleotides matching TRBD1. Germline-derived CDR1 and CDR2 are SGDLS and YYNGEE. The CDR3 covers 15 residues. V gave up 0 bases and J gave up 6 bases; unmatched junction bases: 6. CDR3 amino acids: CASSVGDRLLDTQYF. CDR3 sequence (DNA): TGTGCCAGCAGCGTAGGGGACAGGCTGCTCGATACGCAGTATTTT.